Shown below are 23 T cell receptor beta chains from a single sample sequenced in a study of regulatory T cells in long-lasting Graves disease. The time point here: newly diagnosed GD, antithyroid drugs for less than 3 months. Making the TCR library involved RNA that had been extracted from PBMCs. Relying on iRepertoire HTBI primers and Arm-PCR of CDR3 regions, the team built TCR beta libraries. MiXCR was run by TCRdb on the multiplex PCR reads, yielding one entry per CDR3 protein. The data hold more than 300,000 distinct CDR3 sequences, with 12% observed a single time. In addition, the sample was reused for a study of T cells in Graves' hyperthyroidism and ophthalmopathy.

This sample comprised peripheral blood mononuclear cells (PBMCs), obtained at new diagnosis, from a patient treated with antithyroid drugs. These receptor sequences come from a woman younger than 35 with Graves disease.

The table lists this clonotype with many counts. Relative to the germline gene, one junction end is altered; a read error may explain this. The V and J genes are TRBV5-1 and TRBJ2-1, with 10 bases aligning to TRBD2. Germline values: CDR1 SGHRS, CDR2 YFSETQ. This CDR3 is built from 16 residues. In DNA, the CDR3 is TGTGCCAGCAGCTTAGTCCTAGCGGGGGCCTACAATGAGCAGTTCTTC. Amino acid sequence: CASSLVLAGAYNEQFF. The full variable domain, in which reference TRBV5-1 and TRBJ2-1 provide the parts outside the CDR3, is KAGVTQTPRYLIKTRGQQVTLSCSPISGHRSVSWYQQTPGQGLQFLFEYFSETQRNKGNFPGRFSGRQFSNSRSEMNVSTLELGDSALYLCASSLVLAGAYNEQFFGPGTRLTVL.

In its sample, this clonotype was seen a few times. The rearrangement uses TRBV5-5 and TRBJ1-3; D might be TRBD1 (5 bases). Trimming left V 3 bases short and J 4 bases short, with 11 bases between. This CDR3 spans 14 amino acids. In germline, CDR1 is SGHKS, CDR2 YYEKEE (reference sequence). The CDR3 spells CASSSGQRGNTIYF. The CDR3 region has the DNA TGTGCCAGCAGCTCGGGGCAGAGAGGAAACACCATATATTTT.

This clonotype was detected many times. This sequence joins TRBV10-3 and TRBJ1-1; D is unresolved. CDR1 ENHRY and CDR2 SYGVKD come from the germline V gene. This CDR3 has 13 residues. Trimming stripped 7 bases from V and 11 bases from J, with 20 bases between. The CDR3 reads CAIMARKGIRAFF. CDR3 coding DNA: TGTGCCATCATGGCCAGGAAGGGTATAAGGGCTTTCTTT.

Concerning this clonotype itself: This clone may be a read error of a much larger clone one base away. The genes are TRBV24-1 and TRBJ1-5, with D unclear. The CDR3 consists of 16 residues. The V gene lost 3 bases and the J gene lost 0 bases, with 11 bases spanning the gap. CDR1 KGHDR and CDR2 SFDVKD come from the germline V gene. CDR3 bases: TGTGCCACCAGTGATAGGTCCAAACATAGCAATCAGCCCCAGCATTTT. It translates to CATSDRSKHSNQPQHF.

The chain has TRBV30 and TRBJ2-7, with D hard to call. The germline V gene has CDR1 GTSNPN and CDR2 SVGIG (reference sequence). This CDR3 is built from 13 residues. Trimming removed 3 bases at V and 9 bases at J, with 18 bases between. In nucleotides, the CDR3 is TGTGCCTGGAGATGGCGGATCCGAAGTGGGCAGTACGTC. This encodes CAWRWRIRSGQYV.

This clonotype was detected a few times. This chain uses TRBV15 with TRBJ2-3; 10 bases line up with TRBD1. This CDR3 has 13 amino acids. The germline V gene has CDR1 LNHNV and CDR2 YYDKDF (reference sequence). V trimming: 5 bases; J trimming: 7 bases; junction bases outside the gene matches: 3. CDR3 DNA sequence: TGTGCCACCAGCGAGGACAGGGGGTATACGCAGTATTTT. Residues: CATSEDRGYTQYF.

The gene calls are TRBV27 and TRBJ1-2; D uncertain. Deletions cut 4 bases from V and 0 bases from J, with 15 bases between. The CDR3 spans 16 residues. CDR1 MNHEY and CDR2 SMNVEV come from the germline V gene (reference sequence). The CDR3 protein is CASSSSYLEPNYGYTF. CDR3 sequence (DNA): TGTGCCAGCAGTTCATCCTACCTTGAACCTAACTATGGCTACACCTTC.

This clonotype came up many times. The J gene is TRBJ2-3, the V gene TRBV18; D unclear. This CDR3 has 13 amino acids. V dropped 3 bases and J dropped 4 bases, with 8 bases sitting between them. Germline V CDR1 and CDR2: KGHSH, LQKENI. The CDR3 loop is CASSPQSSDTQYF. DNA for the CDR3: TGTGCCAGCTCACCTCAATCATCAGATACGCAGTATTTT.

This clonotype was seen ten or more times. This sequence joins TRBV4-1 and TRBJ1-1, with D possibly matching TRBD1 (6 bases). Germline CDR1 MGHRA, CDR2 YSYEKL. V lost 3 bases to trimming and J lost 1 base, with 21 bases between them. The CDR3 totals 18 residues. CDR3 coding DNA: TGCGCCAGCAGCCAGGGGGCGGGGAGGGGTCCGGAGAACACTGAAGCTTTCTTT. It specifies CASSQGAGRGPENTEAFF.

This clonotype was recorded a few times. This rearrangement joins TRBV5-1 to TRBJ1-2, with D possibly TRBD1 on 5 matching bases. Germline assignment: CDR1 SGHRS and CDR2 YFSETQ. With 0 bases removed from V and 2 bases from J, the gap between germline ends came to 8 bases. This CDR3 region has 14 residues. For the CDR3, the DNA is TGCGCCAGCAGCTTGGACGCAGGGAACTATGGCTACACCTTC. This sequence encodes CASSLDAGNYGYTF.

The chain links TRBV13 to TRBJ2-1; 11 nucleotides line up with TRBD2. The CDR3 length is 16 residues. Trimming cost V 3 bases and J 3 bases; bases outside gene matches: 4. Germline loops: CDR1 PRHDT, CDR2 FYEKMQ (reference sequence). Written as DNA, the CDR3 is TGTGCCAGCAGCTTGGGGACTAGCGGCCTCTACAATGAGCAGTTCTTC. Translated, it gives CASSLGTSGLYNEQFF. Full variable domain (remainder filled in from reference TRBV13 and TRBJ2-1): AAGVIQSPRHLIKEKRETATLKCYPIPRHDTVYWYQQGPGQDPQFLISFYEKMQSDKGSIPDRFSAQQFSDYHSELNMSSLELGDSALYFCASSLGTSGLYNEQFFGPGTRLTVL.

The chain uses TRBV9 and TRBJ1-5; D may be TRBD1 (5 bases). Germline V gene lookup returns CDR1 SGDLS and CDR2 YYNGEE. Deletions cut 0 bases from V and 4 bases from J, with 11 bases between. This CDR3 spans 15 amino acids. The DNA of the CDR3 is TGTGCCAGCAGCGTAGGGGGCGGGGAGAATCAGCCCCAGCATTTT. Its protein is CASSVGGGENQPQHF.

This clonotype has more than one count but fewer than ten. A much larger clone sits a single nucleotide away, making a read error possible. The chain couples TRBV27 to TRBJ1-1; no clear D. CDR1 is MNHEY, CDR2 SMNVEV, per germline (reference sequence). V dropped 2 bases and J dropped 1 base, with 14 bases sitting between them. CDR3 length: 16 amino acids. The CDR3 coding sequence is TGTGCCAGCAGTTTAGATTTTAGGAGCCGGAACACTGAAGCTTTCTTT. Its protein is CASSLDFRSRNTEAFF.

This clonotype was seen only a few times. V is TRBV4-2 and J is TRBJ2-1; 8 bases map to TRBD2. Germline lookup yields CDR1 LGHNA and CDR2 YNFKEQ. This CDR3 has 16 amino acids. The V gene end was trimmed by 4 bases and the J gene end by 2 bases; junction bases not matched to a gene: 7. Here the CDR3 DNA reads TGTGCCAGCAGCCTTAAGCCAGCGGGAGCCTACAATGAGCAGTTCTTC. Its translation: CASSLKPAGAYNEQFF.

This clonotype was recorded at least ten times. J is TRBJ1-6 and V is TRBV6-5; D is uncertain. Trimming left V 4 bases short and J 9 bases short, with 16 bases between. Germline V gives CDR1 MNHEY, CDR2 SVGAGI. The CDR3 sequence is 15 residues long. CDR3 loop: CASSSMYSPVSPLHF. The CDR3 DNA reads as TGTGCCAGCAGTTCTATGTACAGTCCGGTTTCACCCCTCCACTTT.

A note on this clonotype: A much larger clonotype is one base distant, so this may be a read error. The genes are TRBV6-5 and TRBJ1-1, with D perhaps matching TRBD1 (5 bases). This CDR3 is 18 amino acids long. Germline V gene data show CDR1 as MNHEY and CDR2 as SVGAGI. Deletions cut 2 bases from V and 0 bases from J, with 19 bases between. CDR3 DNA sequence: TGTGCCAGCAGTTACAACAGGACGACCATTCATCTGAACACTGAAGCTTTCTTT. It specifies CASSYNRTTIHLNTEAFF.

There are many counts of this clonotype. The chain couples TRBV9 to TRBJ2-5, with 12 nucleotides matching TRBD2. The length of the CDR3 is 17 residues. The junction had 8 bases not matched to a gene; V was cut back by 0 bases and J by 5 bases. CDR1 and CDR2 from the germline V gene are SGDLS and YYNGEE. The CDR3 sequence: CASSVGILAGGPETQYF. The CDR3 DNA is TGTGCCAGCAGCGTAGGTATCCTAGCGGGGGGGCCGGAGACCCAGTACTTC.

This clonotype was counted many times. This rearrangement joins TRBV20-1 to TRBJ2-1; 10 bases match TRBD2. The CDR3 runs to 14 residues. V lost 5 bases to trimming and J lost 6 bases; unmatched junction nucleotides: 7. Germline V gives CDR1 DFQATT, CDR2 SNEGSKA (reference sequence). The CDR3 region is CSAWNSGRLNEQFF. CDR3 sequence (DNA): TGCAGTGCTTGGAATAGCGGGAGGCTCAATGAGCAGTTCTTC.

The table lists this clonotype with many counts. A junction end diverges from the germline sequence, so it may reflect a read error. The chain recombines TRBV7-2 with TRBJ1-2, with D tentatively TRBD1 (6 bases). The CDR3 runs 13 residues. The germline CDR1 and CDR2 sequences are SGHTA and FQGNSA. The CDR3 is CASSLARETGLGF. For the CDR3, the DNA is TGTGCCAGCAGCTTAGCGCGCGAGACAGGATTAGGCTTC.

The J gene is TRBJ2-3, the V gene TRBV20-1; 8 bases agree with TRBD2. V trimming: 3 bases; J trimming: 3 bases; junction bases outside the gene matches: 11. The germline CDR1 and CDR2 sequences are DFQATT and SNEGSKA (reference sequence). CDR3 length: 16 amino acids. The CDR3, as DNA: TGCAGTGCTAGTTCCATTTCCGGGAGGGGGACAGATACGCAGTATTTT. It is translated as CSASSISGRGTDTQYF.

This clonotype was observed many times. The V call is TRBV7-3, the J call TRBJ1-1, with 9 bases that match TRBD1. The V gene's germline CDR1 is SGHTA and CDR2 FQGTGA. The CDR3 contains 13 residues. V was clipped by 4 bases and J by 7 bases; unmatched bases: 4. The CDR3 DNA sequence: TGTGCCAGCAGCTCGACAGGGGGAGTTGAAGCTTTCTTT. Its protein product is CASSSTGGVEAFF.

The chain has TRBV20-1 and TRBJ2-3; possible D gene TRBD1, 6 bases. The CDR3 is made up of 13 amino acids. V was shortened by 3 bases and J by 5 bases, with 12 bases between the two germline ends. Per germline, CDR1 DFQATT and CDR2 SNEGSKA (reference sequence). The CDR3 sequence is CSASQGRLDTQYF. CDR3 nucleotide sequence: TGCAGTGCTAGCCAGGGGAGATTAGATACGCAGTATTTT.

This rearrangement joins TRBV6-1 to TRBJ2-2; perhaps D is TRBD1 or TRBD2 (5 bases each). CDR1 is MNHNS and CDR2 is SASEGT in the germline V gene. With 5 bases removed from V and 0 bases from J, the gap between germline ends came to 16 bases. The CDR3 consists of 17 residues. CDR3 region: CASSKTPGPANTGELFF. The CDR3 bases are TGTGCCAGCAGTAAAACGCCGGGACCCGCGAACACCGGGGAGCTGTTTTTT.